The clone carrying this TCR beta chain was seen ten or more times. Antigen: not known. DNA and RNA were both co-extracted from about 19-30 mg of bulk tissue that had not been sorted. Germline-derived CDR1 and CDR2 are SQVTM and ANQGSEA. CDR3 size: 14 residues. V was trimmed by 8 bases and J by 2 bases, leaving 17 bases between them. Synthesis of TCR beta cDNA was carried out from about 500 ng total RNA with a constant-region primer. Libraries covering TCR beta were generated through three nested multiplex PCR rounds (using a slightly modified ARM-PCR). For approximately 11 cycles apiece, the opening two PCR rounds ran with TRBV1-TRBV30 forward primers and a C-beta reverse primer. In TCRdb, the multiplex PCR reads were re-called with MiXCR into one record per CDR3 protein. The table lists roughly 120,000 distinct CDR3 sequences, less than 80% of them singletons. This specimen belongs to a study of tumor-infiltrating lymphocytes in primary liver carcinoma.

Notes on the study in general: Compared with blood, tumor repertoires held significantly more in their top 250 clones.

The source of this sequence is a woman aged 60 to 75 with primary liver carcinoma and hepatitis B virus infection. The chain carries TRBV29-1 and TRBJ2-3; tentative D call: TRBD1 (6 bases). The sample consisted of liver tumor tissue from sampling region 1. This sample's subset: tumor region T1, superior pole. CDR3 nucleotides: TGCAGCCTCAATACCGGACAGATCACAGATACGCAGTATTTT. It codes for CSLNTGQITDTQYF.